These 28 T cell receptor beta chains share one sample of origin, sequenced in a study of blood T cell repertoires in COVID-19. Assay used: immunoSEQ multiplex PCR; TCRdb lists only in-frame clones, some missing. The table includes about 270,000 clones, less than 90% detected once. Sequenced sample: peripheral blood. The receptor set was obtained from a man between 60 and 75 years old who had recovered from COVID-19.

As DNA, the CDR3 is TGTGCCAGCAGCTCACCTCGGACACAGCCCCAAGAGACCCAGTACTTC. Translating gives CASSSPRTQPQETQYF. The chain couples TRBV7-9 to TRBJ2-5; tentatively, D is TRBD1 (5 bases). V lost 4 bases and J lost 1, with 16 bases in between. The CDR3 length is 16 residues. Germline-derived CDR1 and CDR2 are SEHNR and FQNEAQ (reference sequence).

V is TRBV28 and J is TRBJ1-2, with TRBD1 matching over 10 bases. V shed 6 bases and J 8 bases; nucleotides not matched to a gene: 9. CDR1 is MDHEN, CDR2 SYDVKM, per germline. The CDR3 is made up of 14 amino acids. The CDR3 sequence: CASRDRQGAGGYTF. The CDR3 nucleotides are TGTGCCAGCAGAGATCGACAGGGGGCAGGCGGCTACACCTTC.

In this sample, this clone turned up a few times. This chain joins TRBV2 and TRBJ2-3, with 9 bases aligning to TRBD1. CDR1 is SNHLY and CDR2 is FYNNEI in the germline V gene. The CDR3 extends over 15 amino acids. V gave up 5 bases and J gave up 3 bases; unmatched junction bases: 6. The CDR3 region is CASSSTGTGTDTQYF. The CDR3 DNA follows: TGTGCCAGCAGTTCCACCGGGACAGGGACAGATACGCAGTATTTT.

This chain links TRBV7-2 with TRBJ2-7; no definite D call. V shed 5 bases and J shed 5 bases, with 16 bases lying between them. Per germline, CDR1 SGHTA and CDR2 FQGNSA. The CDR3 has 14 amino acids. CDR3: CASSPIGQPNEQYF. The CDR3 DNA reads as TGTGCCAGCAGCCCTATTGGGCAGCCGAACGAGCAGTACTTC.

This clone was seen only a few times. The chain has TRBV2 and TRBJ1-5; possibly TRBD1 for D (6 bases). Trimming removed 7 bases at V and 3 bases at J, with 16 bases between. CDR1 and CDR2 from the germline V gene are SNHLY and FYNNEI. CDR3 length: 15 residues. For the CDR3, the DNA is TGTGCCAGCACAGGGGAAGGGGGTCACAATCAGCCCCAGCATTTT. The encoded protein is CASTGEGGHNQPQHF.

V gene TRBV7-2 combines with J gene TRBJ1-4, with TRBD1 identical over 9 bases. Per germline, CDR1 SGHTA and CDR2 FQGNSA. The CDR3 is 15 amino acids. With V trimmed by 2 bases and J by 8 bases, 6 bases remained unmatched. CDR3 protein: CASSLRDRVREKLFF. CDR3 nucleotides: TGTGCCAGCAGCTTAAGGGACAGGGTTAGGGAAAAACTGTTTTTT. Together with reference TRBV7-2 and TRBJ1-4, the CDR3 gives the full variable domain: GAGVSQSPSNKVTEKGKDVELRCDPISGHTALYWYRQSLGQGLEFLIYFQGNSAPDKSGLPSDRFSAERTGGSVSTLTIQRTQQEDSAVYLCASSLRDRVREKLFFGSGTQLSVL.

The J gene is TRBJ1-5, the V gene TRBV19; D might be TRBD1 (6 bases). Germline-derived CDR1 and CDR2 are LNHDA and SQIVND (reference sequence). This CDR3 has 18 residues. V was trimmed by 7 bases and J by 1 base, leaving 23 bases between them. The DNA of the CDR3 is TGTGCCAGTACCAGGCGGGGGCTTTCAGACGGCAGCAATCAGCCCCAGCATTTT. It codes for CASTRRGLSDGSNQPQHF.

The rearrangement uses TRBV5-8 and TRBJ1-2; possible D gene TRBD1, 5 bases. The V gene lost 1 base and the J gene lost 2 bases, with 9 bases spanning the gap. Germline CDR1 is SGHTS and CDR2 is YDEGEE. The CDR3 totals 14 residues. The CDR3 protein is CASSLPPGNYGYTF. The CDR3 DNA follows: TGTGCCAGCAGCTTGCCTCCAGGGAACTATGGCTACACCTTC.

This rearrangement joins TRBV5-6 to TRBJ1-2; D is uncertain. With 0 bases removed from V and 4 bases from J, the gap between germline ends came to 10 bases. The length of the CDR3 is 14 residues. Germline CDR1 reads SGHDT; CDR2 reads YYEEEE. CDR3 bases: TGTGCCAGCAGCTTGGGGCAGACTGCCTATGGCTACACCTTC. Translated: CASSLGQTAYGYTF.

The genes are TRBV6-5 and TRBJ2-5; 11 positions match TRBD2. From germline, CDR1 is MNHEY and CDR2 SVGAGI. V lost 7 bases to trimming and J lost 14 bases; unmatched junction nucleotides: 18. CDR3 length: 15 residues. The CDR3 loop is CASTQGRLAGGPEYF. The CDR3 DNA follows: TGTGCCAGCACCCAAGGACGGCTAGCGGGGGGTCCCGAATACTTC.

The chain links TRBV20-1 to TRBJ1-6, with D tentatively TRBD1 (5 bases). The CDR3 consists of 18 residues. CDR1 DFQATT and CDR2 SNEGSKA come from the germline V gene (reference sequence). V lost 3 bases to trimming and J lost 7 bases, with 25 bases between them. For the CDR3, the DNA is TGCAGTGCTAGTTCAGACAGCGCATGGACACAGGAGAATTCACCCCTCCACTTT. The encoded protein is CSASSDSAWTQENSPLHF.

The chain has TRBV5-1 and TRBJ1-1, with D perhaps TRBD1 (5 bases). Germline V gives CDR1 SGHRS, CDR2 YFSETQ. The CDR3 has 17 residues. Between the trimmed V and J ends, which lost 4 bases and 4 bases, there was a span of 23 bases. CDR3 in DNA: TGCGCCAGCAGCCCCTCCGGCAAGGGGCCCCGAGGCACTGAAGCTTTCTTT. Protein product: CASSPSGKGPRGTEAFF. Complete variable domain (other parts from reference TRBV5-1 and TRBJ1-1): KAGVTQTPRYLIKTRGQQVTLSCSPISGHRSVSWYQQTPGQGLQFLFEYFSETQRNKGNFPGRFSGRQFSNSRSEMNVSTLELGDSALYLCASSPSGKGPRGTEAFFGQGTRLTVV.

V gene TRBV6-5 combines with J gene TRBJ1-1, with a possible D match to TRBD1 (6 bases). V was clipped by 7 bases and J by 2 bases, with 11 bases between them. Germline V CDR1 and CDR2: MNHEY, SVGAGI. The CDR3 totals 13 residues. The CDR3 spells CASTTQGNTEAFF. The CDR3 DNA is TGTGCCAGCACGACACAGGGAAACACTGAAGCTTTCTTT.

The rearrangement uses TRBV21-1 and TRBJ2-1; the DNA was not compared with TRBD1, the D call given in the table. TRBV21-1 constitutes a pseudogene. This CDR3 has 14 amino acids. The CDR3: CASSTVGGRDEQFF. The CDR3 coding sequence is TGTGCCAGCAGCACCGTAGGGGGCCGGGATGAGCAGTTCTTC.

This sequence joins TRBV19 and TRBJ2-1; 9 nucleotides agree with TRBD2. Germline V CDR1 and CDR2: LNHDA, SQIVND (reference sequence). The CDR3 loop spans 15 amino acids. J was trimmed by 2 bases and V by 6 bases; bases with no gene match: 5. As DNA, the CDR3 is TGTGCCAGTAGCCGCGGGGGGGCAACCTACAATGAGCAGTTCTTC. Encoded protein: CASSRGGATYNEQFF.

The CDR3 sequence is CASSLAGSSYNEQFF. The CDR3, as DNA: TGTGCCAGCAGCTTAGCGGGGAGCTCCTACAATGAGCAGTTCTTC. J is TRBJ2-1 and V is TRBV6-6, with 8 bases lining up with TRBD2. Germline V gene data show CDR1 as MNHNY and CDR2 as SVGAGI (reference sequence). This CDR3 spans 15 amino acids. V lost 6 bases, J lost 0 bases, and 4 bases stayed unmatched.

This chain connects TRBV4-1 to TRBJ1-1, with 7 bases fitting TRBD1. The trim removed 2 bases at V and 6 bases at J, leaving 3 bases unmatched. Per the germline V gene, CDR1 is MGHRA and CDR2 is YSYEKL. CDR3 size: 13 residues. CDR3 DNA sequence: TGCGCCAGCAGCCAACCGGGACAGTCTGAAGCTTTCTTT. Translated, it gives CASSQPGQSEAFF.

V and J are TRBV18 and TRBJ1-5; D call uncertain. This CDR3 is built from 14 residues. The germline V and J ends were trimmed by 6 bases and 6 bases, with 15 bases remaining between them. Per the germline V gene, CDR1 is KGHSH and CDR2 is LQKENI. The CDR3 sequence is CASSDLEVGQPQHF. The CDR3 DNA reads TGTGCCAGCTCCGATCTTGAGGTCGGTCAGCCCCAGCATTTT.

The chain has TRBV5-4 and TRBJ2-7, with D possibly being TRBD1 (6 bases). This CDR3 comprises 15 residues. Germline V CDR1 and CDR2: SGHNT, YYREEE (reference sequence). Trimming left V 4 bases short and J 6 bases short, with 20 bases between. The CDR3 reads CASSPIQGKDSEQYF. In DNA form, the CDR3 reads TGTGCCAGCAGCCCCATCCAGGGGAAGGATAGCGAGCAGTACTTC.

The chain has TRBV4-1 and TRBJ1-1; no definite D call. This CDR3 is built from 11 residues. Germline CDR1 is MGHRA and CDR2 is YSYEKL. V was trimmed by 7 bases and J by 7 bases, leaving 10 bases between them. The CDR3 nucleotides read TGCGCCAGCACTTTCGGCGGTGAAGCTTTCTTT. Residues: CASTFGGEAFF.

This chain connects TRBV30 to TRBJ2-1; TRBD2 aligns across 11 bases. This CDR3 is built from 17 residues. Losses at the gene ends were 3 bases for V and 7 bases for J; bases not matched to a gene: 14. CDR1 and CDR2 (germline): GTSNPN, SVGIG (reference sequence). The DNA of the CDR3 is TGTGCCTGGAGCAGGCTGAATAGCGGGGGGGCCTTAAATGAGCAGTTCTTC. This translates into CAWSRLNSGGALNEQFF.

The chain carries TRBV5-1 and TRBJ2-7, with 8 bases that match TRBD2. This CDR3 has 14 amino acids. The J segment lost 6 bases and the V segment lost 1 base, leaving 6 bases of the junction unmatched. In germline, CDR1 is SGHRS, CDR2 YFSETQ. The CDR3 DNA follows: TGCGCCAGCAGCTTGACAGCGGGGGCGGGCGAGCAGTACTTC. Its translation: CASSLTAGAGEQYF.

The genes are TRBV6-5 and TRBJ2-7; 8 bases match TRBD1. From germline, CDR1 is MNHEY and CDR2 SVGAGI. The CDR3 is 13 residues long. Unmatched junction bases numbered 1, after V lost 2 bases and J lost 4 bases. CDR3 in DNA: TGTGCCAGCAGTTACGACAGGGGTTACGAGCAGTACTTC. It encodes CASSYDRGYEQYF.

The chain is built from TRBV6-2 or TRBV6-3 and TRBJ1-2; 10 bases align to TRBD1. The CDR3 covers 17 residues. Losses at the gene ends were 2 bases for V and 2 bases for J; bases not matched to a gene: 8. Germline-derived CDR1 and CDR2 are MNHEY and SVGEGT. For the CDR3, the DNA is TGTGCCAGCAGTTACGCCCCGGGACAGGGGTCGAACTATGGCTACACCTTC. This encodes CASSYAPGQGSNYGYTF.

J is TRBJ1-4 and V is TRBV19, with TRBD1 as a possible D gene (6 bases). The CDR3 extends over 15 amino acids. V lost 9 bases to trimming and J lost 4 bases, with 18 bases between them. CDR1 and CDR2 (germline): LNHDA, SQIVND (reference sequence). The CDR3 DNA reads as TGTGCCAGGAGATGGCAGGGGAGACATAATGAAAAACTGTTTTTT. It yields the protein CARRWQGRHNEKLFF.

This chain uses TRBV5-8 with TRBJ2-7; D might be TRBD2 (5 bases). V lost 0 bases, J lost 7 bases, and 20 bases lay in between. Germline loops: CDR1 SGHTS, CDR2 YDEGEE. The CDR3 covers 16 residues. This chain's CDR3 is CASSLVTSGFFDEQYF. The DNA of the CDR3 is TGTGCCAGCAGCTTGGTTACCTCGGGGTTCTTTGATGAGCAGTACTTC.

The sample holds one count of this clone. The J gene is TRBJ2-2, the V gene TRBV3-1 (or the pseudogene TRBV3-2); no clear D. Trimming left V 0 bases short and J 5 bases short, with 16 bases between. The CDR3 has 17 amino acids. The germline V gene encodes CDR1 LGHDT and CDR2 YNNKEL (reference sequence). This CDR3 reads CASSQECSPFLTGELFF. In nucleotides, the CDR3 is TGTGCCAGCAGCCAAGAGTGCAGTCCTTTCCTTACCGGGGAGCTGTTTTTT.

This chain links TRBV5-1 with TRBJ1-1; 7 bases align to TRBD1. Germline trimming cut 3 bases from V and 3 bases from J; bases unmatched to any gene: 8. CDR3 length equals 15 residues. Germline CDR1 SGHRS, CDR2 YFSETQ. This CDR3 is CASSSLRGMDTEAFF. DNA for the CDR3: TGCGCCAGCAGCTCGCTCAGGGGGATGGACACTGAAGCTTTCTTT.